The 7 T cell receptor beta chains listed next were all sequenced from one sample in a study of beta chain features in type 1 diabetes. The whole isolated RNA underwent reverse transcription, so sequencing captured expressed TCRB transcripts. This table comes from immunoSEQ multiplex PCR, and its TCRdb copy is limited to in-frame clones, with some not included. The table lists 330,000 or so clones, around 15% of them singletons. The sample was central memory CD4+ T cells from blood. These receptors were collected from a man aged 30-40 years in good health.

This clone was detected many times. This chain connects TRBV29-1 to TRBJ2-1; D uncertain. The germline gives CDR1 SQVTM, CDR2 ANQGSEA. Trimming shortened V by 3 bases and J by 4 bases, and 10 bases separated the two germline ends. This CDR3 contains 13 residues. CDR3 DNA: TGCAGCGTTGATCGTGGACGGTACAATGAGCAGTTCTTC. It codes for CSVDRGRYNEQFF.

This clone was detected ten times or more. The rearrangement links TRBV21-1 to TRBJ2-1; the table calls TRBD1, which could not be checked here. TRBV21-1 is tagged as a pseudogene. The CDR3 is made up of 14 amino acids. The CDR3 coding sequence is TGTGCCAGCAGCAAAAGACCCCAGGTCGATGAGCAGTTCTTC. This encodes CASSKRPQVDEQFF.

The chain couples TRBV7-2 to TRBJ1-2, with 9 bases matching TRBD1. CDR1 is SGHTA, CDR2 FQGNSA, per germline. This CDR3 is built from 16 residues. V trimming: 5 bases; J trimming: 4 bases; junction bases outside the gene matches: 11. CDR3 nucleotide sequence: TGTGCCAGCAGCCCACAGACGACAGGGGGGAGCTATGGCTACACCTTC. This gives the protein CASSPQTTGGSYGYTF.

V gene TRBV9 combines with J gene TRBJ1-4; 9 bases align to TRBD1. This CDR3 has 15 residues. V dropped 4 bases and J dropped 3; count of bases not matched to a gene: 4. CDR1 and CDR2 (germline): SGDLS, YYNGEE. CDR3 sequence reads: CASSPRQGANEKLFF. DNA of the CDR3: TGTGCCAGCAGCCCTAGACAGGGGGCTAATGAAAAACTGTTTTTT.

The CDR3: CASSLGPVVYEQYV. Written as DNA, the CDR3 is TGTGCCAGCAGCTTAGGCCCGGTGGTTTACGAGCAGTACGTC. The chain carries TRBV13 and TRBJ2-7; D gene unclear. The V gene's germline CDR1 is PRHDT and CDR2 FYEKMQ (reference sequence). This CDR3 has 14 residues. The V and J ends lost 0 bases and 4 bases respectively, with 10 bases between them.

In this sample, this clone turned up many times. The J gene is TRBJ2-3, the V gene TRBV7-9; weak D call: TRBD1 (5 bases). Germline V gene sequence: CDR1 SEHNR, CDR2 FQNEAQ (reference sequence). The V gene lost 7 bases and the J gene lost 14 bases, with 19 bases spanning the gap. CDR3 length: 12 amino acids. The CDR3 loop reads CASTLETAHSYF. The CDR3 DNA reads TGTGCCAGCACCTTGGAGACAGCTCATTCGTATTTT.

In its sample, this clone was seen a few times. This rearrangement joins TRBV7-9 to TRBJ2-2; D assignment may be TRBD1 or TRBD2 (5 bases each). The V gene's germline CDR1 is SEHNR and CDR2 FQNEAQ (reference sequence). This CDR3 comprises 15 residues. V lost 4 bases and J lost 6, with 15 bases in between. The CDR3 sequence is CASSYRGPRSGELFF. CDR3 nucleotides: TGTGCCAGCAGCTACCGGGGACCGCGGTCCGGGGAGCTGTTTTTT.